Below, 18 T cell receptor beta chains from the same sample are listed, as sequenced in a study of T cells after yellow fever vaccination. TCRdb itself ran the 5' RACE reads through MiXCR, one entry per CDR3 protein. In the table there are about 120,000 distinct CDR3 sequences, 6.5% to 9% of which are singletons. Specimen: CD4+ T cells sorted from PBMCs, collected roughly 45 days after the first yellow fever vaccination. Source of these receptors: a man aged 18 to 35 who received the YFV17D yellow fever vaccine.

This clonotype was seen a few times. CDR3 DNA: TGCGCCAGCAGCGCCGGGGACAGGGATAATGAAAAACTGTTTTTT. This sequence encodes CASSAGDRDNEKLFF. This chain uses TRBV5-1 with TRBJ1-4; 9 bases align to TRBD1. V lost 4 bases, J lost 4 bases, and 5 bases stayed unmatched. The CDR3 is 15 amino acids. Germline V gene data show CDR1 as SGHRS and CDR2 as YFSETQ.

This clonotype came up many times. This chain links TRBV5-1 with TRBJ1-2; D unclear. CDR1 and CDR2 (germline): SGHRS, YFSETQ. Deletions cut 0 bases from V and 7 bases from J, with 13 bases between. The CDR3 loop spans 14 amino acids. CDR3 protein: CASSLDVRDGGYTF. CDR3 nucleotide sequence: TGCGCCAGCAGCTTGGATGTTAGGGATGGTGGCTACACCTTC. Looking up the rest from reference TRBV5-1 and TRBJ1-2 gives the full variable domain: KAGVTQTPRYLIKTRGQQVTLSCSPISGHRSVSWYQQTPGQGLQFLFEYFSETQRNKGNFPGRFSGRQFSNSRSEMNVSTLELGDSALYLCASSLDVRDGGYTFGSGTRLTVV.

In this sample, this clonotype turned up many times. The gene calls are TRBV7-9 and TRBJ2-7; D is unclear. CDR1 is SEHNR and CDR2 is FQNEAQ in the germline V gene (reference sequence). This CDR3 is built from 14 residues. Deletions cut 3 bases from V and 0 bases from J, with 9 bases between. The CDR3 bases are TGTGCCAGCAGCTTTTGGGCCCTCTCCTACGAGCAGTACTTC. Protein sequence: CASSFWALSYEQYF.

The chain couples TRBV30 to TRBJ2-1; D call uncertain. The length of the CDR3 is 12 residues. Germline V CDR1 and CDR2: GTSNPN, SVGIG (reference sequence). Trimming took off 3 bases at V and 5 bases at J, with 8 bases between the two ends. The CDR3 coding sequence is TGTGCCTGGAGCAGTACCGACAATGAGCAGTTCTTC. Its translation is CAWSSTDNEQFF.

This clonotype turned up a few times. DNA for the CDR3: TGTGCCAGCAGTGTGGGACCCTATGGCTACACCTTC. Translation: CASSVGPYGYTF. The rearrangement joins TRBV12-3 or TRBV12-4 to TRBJ1-2; possibly TRBD1 for D (5 bases). CDR3 size: 12 residues. V dropped 5 bases and J dropped 4 bases, with 8 bases sitting between them.

This clonotype was observed many times. This chain uses TRBV7-2 with TRBJ1-2, with 9 bases that match TRBD1. Looked up from germline, CDR1 is SGHTA and CDR2 is FQGNSA. This CDR3 is 13 amino acids long. The junction had 4 bases not matched to a gene; V was cut back by 5 bases and J by 6 bases. The CDR3 nucleotides are TGTGCCAGCAGCGCCCGGACAGGGGATGGCTACACCTTC. Translation: CASSARTGDGYTF.

The table lists this clonotype with many counts. The chain has TRBV2 and TRBJ2-5, with D perhaps TRBD1 or TRBD2 (5 bases each). The CDR3 is 18 residues long. The V and J ends lost 2 bases and 5 bases respectively, with 24 bases between them. Germline lookup yields CDR1 SNHLY and CDR2 FYNNEI. CDR3 in amino acids: CASSERPRGGGPTETQYF. The CDR3 DNA sequence: TGTGCCAGCAGTGAAAGGCCGAGGGGCGGAGGCCCGACCGAGACCCAGTACTTC.

This clonotype has just a few counts. This chain connects TRBV11-2 to TRBJ1-6, with D tentatively TRBD1 (5 bases). The CDR3 has 15 amino acids. Germline-derived CDR1 and CDR2 are SGHAT and FQNNGV. V dropped 7 bases and J dropped 7 bases, with 17 bases sitting between them. CDR3: CASKWDPLPNSPLHF. The CDR3 coding sequence is TGTGCCAGCAAGTGGGACCCTCTTCCGAATTCACCCCTCCACTTT.

This clonotype was recorded at least ten times. The gene calls are TRBV6-1 and TRBJ1-1; 8 positions agree with TRBD1. The J segment lost 1 base and the V segment lost 4 bases, leaving 5 bases of the junction unmatched. This CDR3 spans 15 amino acids. Germline-derived CDR1 and CDR2 are MNHNS and SASEGT. This CDR3 reads CASSATGQGNTEAFF. The DNA for the CDR3 is TGTGCCAGCAGTGCAACCGGACAGGGGAACACTGAAGCTTTCTTT.

This clonotype was detected ten times or more. The rearrangement links TRBV5-1 to TRBJ2-5; D gene uncertain. V lost 4 bases and J 5 bases, leaving 27 bases between the germline ends. CDR3 size: 18 residues. Germline CDR1 reads SGHRS; CDR2 reads YFSETQ. CDR3 in amino acids: CASSPKGPGQLIPETQYF. CDR3 bases: TGCGCCAGCAGCCCGAAAGGTCCAGGTCAACTAATCCCGGAGACCCAGTACTTC.

Many counts were recorded for this clonotype. The chain joins TRBV5-5 to TRBJ1-2; 8 bases match TRBD1. This CDR3 spans 13 amino acids. Trimming removed 3 bases from V and 7 bases from J; junction bases left unmatched: 5. Germline V CDR1 and CDR2: SGHKS, YYEKEE (reference sequence). The CDR3 nucleotides read TGTGCCAGCAGCTCTCAGGGGGCTGGTGGCTACACCTTC. Amino acid sequence: CASSSQGAGGYTF. The full variable domain, its missing parts supplied by reference TRBV5-5 and TRBJ1-2, is DAGVTQSPTHLIKTRGQQVTLRCSPISGHKSVSWYQQVLGQGPQFIFQYYEKEERGRGNFPDRFSARQFPNYSSELNVNALLLGDSALYLCASSSQGAGGYTFGSGTRLTVV.

At least ten counts were recorded for this clonotype. The chain links TRBV11-1 to TRBJ1-1, with D unresolved. Looked up from germline, CDR1 is SGHAT and CDR2 is FQDESV (reference sequence). Between the trimmed V and J ends, which lost 5 bases and 11 bases, there was a span of 21 bases. The CDR3 runs 14 residues. In nucleotides, the CDR3 is TGTGCCAGCAGCCCTAAGATGGTGGCCGACCCGGCTTTCTTT. It is translated as CASSPKMVADPAFF. The whole variable domain, remainder taken from reference TRBV11-1 and TRBJ1-1, is EAEVAQSPRYKITEKSQAVAFWCDPISGHATLYWYRQILGQGPELLVQFQDESVVDDSQLPKDRFSAERLKGVDSTLKIQPAELGDSAMYLCASSPKMVADPAFFGQGTRLTVV.

This clonotype came up a few times. The chain uses TRBV6-1 and TRBJ2-5; TRBD2 agrees at 13 bases. CDR3 length equals 16 residues. After removal of 6 bases from V and 6 bases from J, the junction contained 10 bases not matched to a gene. In germline, CDR1 is MNHNS, CDR2 SASEGT. The CDR3 DNA is TGTGCCAGCAGCCCGCGGACTAGCGGGGGCCCAAAGACCCAGTACTTC. As protein: CASSPRTSGGPKTQYF.

In its sample, this clonotype was seen many times. The V gene is TRBV7-2, the J gene TRBJ2-2, with TRBD2 identical over 7 bases. V was pared by 5 bases and J by 7 bases, with 7 bases of the junction left unmatched. Germline V lookup: CDR1 SGHTA, CDR2 FQGNSA. CDR3 length: 14 amino acids. The CDR3 spells CASSLGGFRGELFF. CDR3 bases: TGTGCCAGCAGCCTGGGGGGGTTCCGCGGGGAGCTGTTTTTT.

The genes are TRBV5-1 and TRBJ2-3; perhaps TRBD2 as D (5 bases). Germline-derived CDR1 and CDR2 are SGHRS and YFSETQ. The CDR3 loop spans 14 amino acids. The V and J ends lost 1 base and 4 bases respectively, with 10 bases between them. CDR3 in amino acids: CASSLLGRADTQYF. The CDR3, as DNA: TGCGCCAGCAGCTTGCTTGGGAGAGCAGATACGCAGTATTTT. Full variable domain (remainder filled in from reference TRBV5-1 and TRBJ2-3): KAGVTQTPRYLIKTRGQQVTLSCSPISGHRSVSWYQQTPGQGLQFLFEYFSETQRNKGNFPGRFSGRQFSNSRSEMNVSTLELGDSALYLCASSLLGRADTQYFGPGTRLTVL.

This clonotype was picked up many times. The DNA of the CDR3 is TGTGCCAGCAGTTTGGGACAGGGTTACCTTGGGGGAGGCTACACCTTC. It encodes CASSLGQGYLGGGYTF. The chain links TRBV12-3 or TRBV12-4 to TRBJ1-2; 9 nucleotides match TRBD1. The CDR3 has 16 amino acids. After removal of 3 bases from V and 8 bases from J, the junction contained 13 bases not matched to a gene.

This clonotype occurred many times. The rearrangement joins TRBV24-1 to TRBJ2-1; TRBD1 matches at 10 bases. This CDR3 spans 14 amino acids. CDR1 is KGHDR and CDR2 is SFDVKD in the germline V gene. V was pared by 6 bases and J by 4 bases, with 2 bases of the junction left unmatched. Here the CDR3 DNA reads TGTGCCACCAGTCCGGGACAGGGGTACAATGAGCAGTTCTTC. Encoded protein: CATSPGQGYNEQFF.

This clonotype was detected ten times or more. This sequence joins TRBV24-1 and TRBJ2-3, with D possibly TRBD1 on 6 matching bases. CDR3 size: 14 residues. CDR1 and CDR2 (germline): KGHDR, SFDVKD. Trimming stripped 5 bases from V and 3 bases from J, with 11 bases between. The CDR3 nucleotides read TGTGCCACCAGTGGGGGGCAGGTGACAGATACGCAGTATTTT. Translating gives CATSGGQVTDTQYF.